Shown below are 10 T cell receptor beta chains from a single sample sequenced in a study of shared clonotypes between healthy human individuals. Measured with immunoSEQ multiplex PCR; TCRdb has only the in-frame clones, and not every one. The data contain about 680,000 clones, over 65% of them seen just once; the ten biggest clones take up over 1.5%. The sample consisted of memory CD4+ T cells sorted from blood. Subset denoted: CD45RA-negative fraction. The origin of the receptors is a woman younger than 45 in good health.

The CDR3 DNA sequence: TGCGCCAGCAGTGAGTCGCGGGGACAGCCCCAGCATTTT. It translates to CASSESRGQPQHF. V usage is TRBV10-1 and J usage is TRBJ1-5, with D uncertain. Germline lookup yields CDR1 WNHNN and CDR2 SYGVQD (reference sequence). The CDR3 extends over 13 amino acids. The V end was cut by 0 bases, the J end by 7 bases, with 7 bases between.

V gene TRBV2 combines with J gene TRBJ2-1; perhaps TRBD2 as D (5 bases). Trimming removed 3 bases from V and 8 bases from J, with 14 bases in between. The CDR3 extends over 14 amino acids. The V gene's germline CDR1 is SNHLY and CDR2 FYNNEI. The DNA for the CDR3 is TGTGCCAGCAGTGACGGGGAATCTTGGGATGAGCAGTTCTTC. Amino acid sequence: CASSDGESWDEQFF.

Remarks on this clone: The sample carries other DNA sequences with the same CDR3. In DNA, the CDR3 is TGTGCCTGGAGTTTGGCAGGCTACGAGCAGTACTTC. It specifies CAWSLAGYEQYF. The rearrangement uses TRBV30 and TRBJ2-7, with unresolved D. The CDR3 length is 12 residues. V lost 2 bases and J 3 bases, leaving 8 bases between the germline ends. CDR1 GTSNPN and CDR2 SVGIG come from the germline V gene (reference sequence).

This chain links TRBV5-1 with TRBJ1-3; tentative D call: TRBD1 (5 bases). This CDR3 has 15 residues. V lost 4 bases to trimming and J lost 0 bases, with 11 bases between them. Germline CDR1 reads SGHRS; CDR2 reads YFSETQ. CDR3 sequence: CASSGGDGSGNTIYF. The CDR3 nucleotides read TGCGCCAGCAGCGGCGGGGACGGCTCTGGAAACACCATATATTTT.

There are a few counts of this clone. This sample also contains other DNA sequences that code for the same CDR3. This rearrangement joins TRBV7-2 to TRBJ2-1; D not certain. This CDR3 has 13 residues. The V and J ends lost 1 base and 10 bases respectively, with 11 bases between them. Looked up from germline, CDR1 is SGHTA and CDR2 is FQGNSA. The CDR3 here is CASSLVVGREQFF. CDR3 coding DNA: TGTGCCAGCAGCTTAGTGGTAGGCCGCGAGCAGTTCTTC.

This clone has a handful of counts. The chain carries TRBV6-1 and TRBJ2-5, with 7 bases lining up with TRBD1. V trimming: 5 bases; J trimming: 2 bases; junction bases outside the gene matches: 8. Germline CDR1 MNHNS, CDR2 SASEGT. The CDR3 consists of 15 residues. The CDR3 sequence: CASSFQQGTQETQYF. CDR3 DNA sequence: TGTGCCAGCAGTTTCCAACAGGGGACGCAAGAGACCCAGTACTTC.

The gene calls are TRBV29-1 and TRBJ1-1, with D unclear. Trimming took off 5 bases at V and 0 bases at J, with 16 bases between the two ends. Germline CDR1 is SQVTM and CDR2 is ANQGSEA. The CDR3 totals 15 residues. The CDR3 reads CSVKDRVGVNTEAFF. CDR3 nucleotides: TGCAGCGTTAAGGACCGCGTAGGAGTGAACACTGAAGCTTTCTTT.

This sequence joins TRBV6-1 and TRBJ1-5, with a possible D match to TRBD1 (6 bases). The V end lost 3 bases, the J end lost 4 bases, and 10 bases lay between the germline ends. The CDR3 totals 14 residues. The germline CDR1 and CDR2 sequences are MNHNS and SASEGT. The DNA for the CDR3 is TGTGCCAGCAGTGAGGGACATTCAAATCAGCCCCAGCATTTT. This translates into CASSEGHSNQPQHF.

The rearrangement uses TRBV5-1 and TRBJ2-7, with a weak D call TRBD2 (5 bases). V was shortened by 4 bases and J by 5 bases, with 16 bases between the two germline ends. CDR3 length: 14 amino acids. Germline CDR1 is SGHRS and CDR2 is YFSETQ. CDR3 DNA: TGCGCCAGCAGCCTCCAAACTGAGGGAGACGAGCAGTACTTC. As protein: CASSLQTEGDEQYF.

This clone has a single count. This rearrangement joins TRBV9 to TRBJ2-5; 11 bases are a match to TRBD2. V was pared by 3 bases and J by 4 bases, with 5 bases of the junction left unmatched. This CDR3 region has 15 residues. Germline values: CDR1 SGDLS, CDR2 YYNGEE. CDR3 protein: CASSEGLAVGETQYF. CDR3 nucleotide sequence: TGTGCCAGCAGCGAGGGACTAGCGGTGGGAGAGACCCAGTACTTC.